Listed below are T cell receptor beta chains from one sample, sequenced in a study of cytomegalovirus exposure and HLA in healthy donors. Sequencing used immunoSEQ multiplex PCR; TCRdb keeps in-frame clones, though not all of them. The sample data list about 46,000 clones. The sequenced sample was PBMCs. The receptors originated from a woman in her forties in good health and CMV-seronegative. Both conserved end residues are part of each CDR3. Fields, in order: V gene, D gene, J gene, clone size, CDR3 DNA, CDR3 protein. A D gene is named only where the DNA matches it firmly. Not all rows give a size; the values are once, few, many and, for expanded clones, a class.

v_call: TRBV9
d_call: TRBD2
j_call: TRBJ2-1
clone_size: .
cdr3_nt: TGTGCCAGCAGCGTAGAACTAGCGGGAGCAGACAATGAGCAGTTCTTC
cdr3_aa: CASSVELAGADNEQFF

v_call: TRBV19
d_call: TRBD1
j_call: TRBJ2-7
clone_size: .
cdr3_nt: TGTGCCACTACGGACAGGGGCAACGAGCAGTACTTC
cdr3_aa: CATTDRGNEQYF

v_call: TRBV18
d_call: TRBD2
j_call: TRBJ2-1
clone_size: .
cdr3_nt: TGTGCCAGCTCTCCTCCGGGGACTAGGGTCGTAAATGAGCAGTTCTTC
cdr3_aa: CASSPPGTRVVNEQFF

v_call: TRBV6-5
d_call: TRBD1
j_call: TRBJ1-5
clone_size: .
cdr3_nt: TGTGCCAGCAGCCGAGGACAGGCCTCGGGGCAGCCCCAGCATTTT
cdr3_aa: CASSRGQASGQPQHF

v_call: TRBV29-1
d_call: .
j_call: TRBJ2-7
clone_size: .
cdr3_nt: TGCAGCGTTGAAGTCCAGGGACTCCCTCAGTACTTC
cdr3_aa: CSVEVQGLPQYF

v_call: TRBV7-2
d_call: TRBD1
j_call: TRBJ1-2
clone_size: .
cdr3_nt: TGTGCCAGCAGCCCGGAACAGGGACAGGGCTATGGCTACACCTTC
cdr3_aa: CASSPEQGQGYGYTF

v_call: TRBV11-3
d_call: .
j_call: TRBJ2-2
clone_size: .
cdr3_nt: TGTGCCAGCAGCTTAAGGGGCCCCGGGGAGCTGTTTTTT
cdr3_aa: CASSLRGPGELFF

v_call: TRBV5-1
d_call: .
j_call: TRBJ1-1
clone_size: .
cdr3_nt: TGCGCCAGCAGCCACCAGGGCACTGAAGCTTTCTTT
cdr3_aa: CASSHQGTEAFF

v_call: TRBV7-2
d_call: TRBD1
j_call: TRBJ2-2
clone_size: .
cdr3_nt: TGTGCCAGCAGCTTGGCAGGGGGCAATACCGGGGAGCTGTTTTTT
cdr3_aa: CASSLAGGNTGELFF

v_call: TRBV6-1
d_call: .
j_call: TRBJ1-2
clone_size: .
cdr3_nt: TGTGCCAGCAGTGAAGCTTGGGAGGGGGGGCTTGGCTACACCTTC
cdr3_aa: CASSEAWEGGLGYTF

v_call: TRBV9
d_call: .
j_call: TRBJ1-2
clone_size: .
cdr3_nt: TGTGCCAGCAGCGCTCAATCGACAGAAAACTATGGCTACACCTTC
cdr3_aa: CASSAQSTENYGYTF

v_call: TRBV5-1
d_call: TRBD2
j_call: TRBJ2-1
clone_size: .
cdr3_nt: TGCGCCAGCAGCCCGTCGCGACTAGCGGCCTACAATGAGCAGTTCTTC
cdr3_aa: CASSPSRLAAYNEQFF

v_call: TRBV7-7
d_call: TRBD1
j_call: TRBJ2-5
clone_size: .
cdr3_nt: TGTGCCAGCGGCCAGGGGACAGTCCAAGAGACCCAGTACTTC
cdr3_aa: CASGQGTVQETQYF

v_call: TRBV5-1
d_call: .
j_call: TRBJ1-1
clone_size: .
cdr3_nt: TGCGCCAGCAGCTTGGCCGGAGGAGGGATAACTGAAGCTTTCTTT
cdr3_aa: CASSLAGGGITEAFF

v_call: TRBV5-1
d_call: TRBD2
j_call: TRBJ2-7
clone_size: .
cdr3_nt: TGCGCCAGCACCCTAGCGGGAGGGCTTGACGAGCAGTACTTC
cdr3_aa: CASTLAGGLDEQYF

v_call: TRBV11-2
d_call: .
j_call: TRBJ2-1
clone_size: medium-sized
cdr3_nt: TGTGCCAGCAGCTTAGAGCGACAAGAGCAGTTCTTC
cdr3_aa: CASSLERQEQFF

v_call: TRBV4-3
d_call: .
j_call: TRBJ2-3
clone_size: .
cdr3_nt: TGCGCCAGCAGCGCCGCGAAAGGCACAGATACGCAGTATTTT
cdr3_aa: CASSAAKGTDTQYF

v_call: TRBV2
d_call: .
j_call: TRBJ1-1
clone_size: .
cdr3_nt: TGTGCCAGCAGTGCCGCGGGAGGAGGCACTGAAGCTTTCTTT
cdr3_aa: CASSAAGGGTEAFF

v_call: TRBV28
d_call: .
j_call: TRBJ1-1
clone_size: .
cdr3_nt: TGTGCCAGCAGTTTGTGGGGAGGCACTGAAGCTTTCTTT
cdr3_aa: CASSLWGGTEAFF

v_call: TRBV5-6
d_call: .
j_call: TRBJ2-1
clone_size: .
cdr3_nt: TGTGCCAGCAGCGCCTGGGACACCCACAATGAGCAGTTCTTC
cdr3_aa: CASSAWDTHNEQFF

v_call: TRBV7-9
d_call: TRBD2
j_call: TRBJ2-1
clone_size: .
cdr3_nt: TGTGCCAGCAGCCTCTACGGCGGGAGTGTCCACAATGAGCAGTTCTTC
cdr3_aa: CASSLYGGSVHNEQFF

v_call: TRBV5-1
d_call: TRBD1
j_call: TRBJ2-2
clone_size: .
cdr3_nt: TGCGCCAGCAGCCCGAGGACAGGGAACACCGGGGAGCTGTTTTTT
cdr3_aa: CASSPRTGNTGELFF

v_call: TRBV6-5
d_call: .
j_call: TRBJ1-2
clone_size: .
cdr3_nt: TGTGCCAGCAGCCAATCAAAGGGGCTTGGCTATGGCTACACCTTC
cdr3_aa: CASSQSKGLGYGYTF

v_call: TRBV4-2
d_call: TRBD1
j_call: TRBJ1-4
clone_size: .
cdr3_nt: TGTGCCAGCAGCCTCCGACAGGGAGAGGTTGAAAAACTGTTTTTT
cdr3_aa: CASSLRQGEVEKLFF

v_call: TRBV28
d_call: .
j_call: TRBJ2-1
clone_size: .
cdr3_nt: TGTGCCAGCAGCCCTCTGGGCGGGCTCTACAATGAGCAGTTCTTC
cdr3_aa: CASSPLGGLYNEQFF

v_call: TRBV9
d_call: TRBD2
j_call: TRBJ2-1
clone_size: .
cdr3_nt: TGTGCCAGCAGCGGCCTAGCGGGAGGAGGTGGGTATGAGCGGTTCTTC
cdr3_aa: CASSGLAGGGGYERFF

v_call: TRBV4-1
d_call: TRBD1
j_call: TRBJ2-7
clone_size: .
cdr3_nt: TGCGCCAGCAGCCATTTGACAGGGGAGGCCTACGAGCAGTACTTC
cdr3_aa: CASSHLTGEAYEQYF

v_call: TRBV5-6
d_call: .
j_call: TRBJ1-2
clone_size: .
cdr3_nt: TGTGCCAGCAGCTCTGAAACAGGCATCTATGGCTACACCTTC
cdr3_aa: CASSSETGIYGYTF

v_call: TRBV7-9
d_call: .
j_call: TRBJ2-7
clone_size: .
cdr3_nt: TGTGCCAGCAGCGACACGTACGAGCAGTACTTC
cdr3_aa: CASSDTYEQYF

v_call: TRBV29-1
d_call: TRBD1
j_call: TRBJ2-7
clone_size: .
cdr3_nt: TGCAGCGGGAGGACAGGATACGAGCAGTACTTC
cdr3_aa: CSGRTGYEQYF

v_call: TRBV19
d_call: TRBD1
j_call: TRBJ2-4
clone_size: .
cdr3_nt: TGTGCCAGTACCGGGACAGGGCAAAACATTCAGTACTTC
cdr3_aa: CASTGTGQNIQYF

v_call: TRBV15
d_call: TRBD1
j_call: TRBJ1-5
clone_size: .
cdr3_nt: TGTGCCACCAGCAGGAAGGGACAGAACAATCAGCCCCAGCATTTT
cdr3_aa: CATSRKGQNNQPQHF

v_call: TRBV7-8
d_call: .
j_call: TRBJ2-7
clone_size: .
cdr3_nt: TGTGCCAGCAGCTTAGAGTATAGGCAGTACTTC
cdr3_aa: CASSLEYRQYF

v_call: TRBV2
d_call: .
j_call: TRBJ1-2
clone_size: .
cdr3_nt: TGTGCCAGCAGTGCGGGGGTTGGCTACACCTTC
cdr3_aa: CASSAGVGYTF

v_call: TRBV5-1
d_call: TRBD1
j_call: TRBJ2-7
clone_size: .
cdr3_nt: TGCGCCAGCAGTCCGGGACAGATCTACGAGCAGTACTTC
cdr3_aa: CASSPGQIYEQYF

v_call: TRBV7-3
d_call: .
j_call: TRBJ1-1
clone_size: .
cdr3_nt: TGTGCCAGCAGCTTAAGGGCCGGGACAGAAGCTTTCTTT
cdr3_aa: CASSLRAGTEAFF

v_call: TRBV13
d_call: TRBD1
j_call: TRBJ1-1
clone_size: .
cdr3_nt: TGTGCCAGCAGCCCCCGGACAGGAGGCCGAGAAGCTTTCTTT
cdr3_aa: CASSPRTGGREAFF

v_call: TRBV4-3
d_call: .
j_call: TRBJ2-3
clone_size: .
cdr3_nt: TGCGCCAGCAGCCAAGTAATTCTGACTAGCACAGATACGCAGTATTTT
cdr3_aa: CASSQVILTSTDTQYF

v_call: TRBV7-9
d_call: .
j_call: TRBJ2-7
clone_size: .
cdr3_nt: TGTGCCAGCAGCTTAGGACAGGACGAGCAGTACTTC
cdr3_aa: CASSLGQDEQYF

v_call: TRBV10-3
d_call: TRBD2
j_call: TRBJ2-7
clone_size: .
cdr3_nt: TGTGCCATCAGTGAGTCGATGGTCCGGGAGGAGGGTTCCTACGAGCAGTACTTC
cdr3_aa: CAISESMVREEGSYEQYF

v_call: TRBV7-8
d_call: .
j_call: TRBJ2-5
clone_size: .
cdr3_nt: TGTGCCAGCAGCTTAGGCCCGGGTAAGACCCAGTACTTC
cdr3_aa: CASSLGPGKTQYF

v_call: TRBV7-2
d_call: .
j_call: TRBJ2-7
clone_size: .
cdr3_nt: TGTGCCAGCAGCTCCCGTCGGGGGTACGAGCAGTACTTC
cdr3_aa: CASSSRRGYEQYF

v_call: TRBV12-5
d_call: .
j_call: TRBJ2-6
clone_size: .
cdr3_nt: TGTGCTAGTGGTTTGGGGGGCCCTGGGGCCAACGTCCTGACTTTC
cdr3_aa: CASGLGGPGANVLTF

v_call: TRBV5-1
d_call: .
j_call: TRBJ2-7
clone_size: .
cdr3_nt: TGCGCCAGCAGCTACTACCGGGACACCTTCTCTTACGAGCAGTACTTC
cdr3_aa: CASSYYRDTFSYEQYF

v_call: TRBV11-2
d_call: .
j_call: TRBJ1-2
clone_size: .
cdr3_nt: TGTGCCAGCAGCCCACAGGGTTTCTATGGCTACACCTTC
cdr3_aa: CASSPQGFYGYTF